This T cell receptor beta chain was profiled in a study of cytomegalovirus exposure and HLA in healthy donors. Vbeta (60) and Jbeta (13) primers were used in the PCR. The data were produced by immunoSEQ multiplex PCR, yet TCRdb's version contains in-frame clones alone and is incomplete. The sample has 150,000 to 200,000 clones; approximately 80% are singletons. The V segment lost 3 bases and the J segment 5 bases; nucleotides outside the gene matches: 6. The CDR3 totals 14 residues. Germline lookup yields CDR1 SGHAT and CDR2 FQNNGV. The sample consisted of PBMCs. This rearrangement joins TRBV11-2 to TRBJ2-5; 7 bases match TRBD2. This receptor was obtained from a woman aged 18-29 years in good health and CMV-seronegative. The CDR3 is CASSLGGSGETQYF. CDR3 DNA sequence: TGTGCCAGCAGCTTGGGCGGGAGCGGTGAGACCCAGTACTTC. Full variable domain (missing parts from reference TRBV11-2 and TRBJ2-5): EAGVAQSPRYKIIEKRQSVAFWCNPISGHATLYWYQQILGQGPKLLIQFQNNGVVDDSQLPKDRFSAERLKGVDSTLKIQPAKLEDSAVYLCASSLGGSGETQYFGPGTRLLVL.